This T cell receptor beta chain was retrieved from a study of T cell responses to AZD1222 COVID-19 vaccine. Study-wide points: Clonal diversity may have been underestimated in mostly white British donors.

CDR1 is SGHVS and CDR2 is FQNEAQ in the germline V gene. The ends were cut back, 0 bases at V and 6 bases at J, with 5 bases in the middle. The CDR3 sequence is 12 residues long. The protocol was immunoSEQ multiplex PCR, while the TCRdb copy is restricted to in-frame clones and leaves out a portion. Among about 150,000 clones listed, roughly nine tenths were seen once. Points on this clone: Its antigen is unknown.

The source of this sequence is an adult who had recovered from COVID-19. The rearrangement links TRBV7-8 to TRBJ1-1; no clear D. Sequences were derived from peripheral blood, sampled after recovery from COVID-19. The CDR3 DNA reads as TGTGCCAGCAGCTTAGCCAAGGCTGAAGCTTTCTTT. It translates to CASSLAKAEAFF.